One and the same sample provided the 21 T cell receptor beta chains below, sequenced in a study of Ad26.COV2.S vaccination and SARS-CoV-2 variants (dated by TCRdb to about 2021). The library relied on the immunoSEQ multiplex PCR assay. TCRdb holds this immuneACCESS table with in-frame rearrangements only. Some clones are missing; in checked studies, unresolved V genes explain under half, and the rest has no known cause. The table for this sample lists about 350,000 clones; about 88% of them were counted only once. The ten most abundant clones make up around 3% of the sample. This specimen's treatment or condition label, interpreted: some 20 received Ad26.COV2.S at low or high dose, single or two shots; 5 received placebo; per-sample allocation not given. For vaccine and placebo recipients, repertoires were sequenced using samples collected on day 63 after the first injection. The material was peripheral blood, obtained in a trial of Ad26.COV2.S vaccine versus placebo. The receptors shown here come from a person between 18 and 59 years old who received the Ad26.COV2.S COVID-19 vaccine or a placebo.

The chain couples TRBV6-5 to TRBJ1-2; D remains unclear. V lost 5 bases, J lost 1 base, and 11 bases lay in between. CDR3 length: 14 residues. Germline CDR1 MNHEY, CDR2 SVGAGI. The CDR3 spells CASSPTPFNYGYTF. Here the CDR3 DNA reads TGTGCCAGCAGTCCCACACCCTTTAACTATGGCTACACCTTC.

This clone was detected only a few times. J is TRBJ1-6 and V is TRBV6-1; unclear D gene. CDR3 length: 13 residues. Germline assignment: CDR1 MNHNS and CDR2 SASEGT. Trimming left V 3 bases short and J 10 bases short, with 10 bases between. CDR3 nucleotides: TGTGCCAGCAGTGAGATGGTCGGATCACCCCTCCACTTT. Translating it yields CASSEMVGSPLHF.

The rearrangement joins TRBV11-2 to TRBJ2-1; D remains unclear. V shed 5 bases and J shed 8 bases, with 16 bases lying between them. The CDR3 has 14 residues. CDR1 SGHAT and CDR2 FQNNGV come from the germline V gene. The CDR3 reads CASSVGGGGDEQFF. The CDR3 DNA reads TGTGCCAGCAGCGTGGGTGGCGGCGGTGATGAGCAGTTCTTC.

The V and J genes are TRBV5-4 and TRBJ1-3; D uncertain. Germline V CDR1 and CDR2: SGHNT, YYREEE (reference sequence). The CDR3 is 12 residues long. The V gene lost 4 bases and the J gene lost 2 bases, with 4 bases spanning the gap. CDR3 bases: TGTGCCAGCAGCGAAGCTGGAAACACCATATATTTT. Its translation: CASSEAGNTIYF.

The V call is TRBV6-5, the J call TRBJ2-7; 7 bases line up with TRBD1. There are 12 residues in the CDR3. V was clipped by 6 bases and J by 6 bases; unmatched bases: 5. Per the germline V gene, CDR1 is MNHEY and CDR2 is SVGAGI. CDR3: CASSRQGSEQYF. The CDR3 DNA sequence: TGTGCCAGCAGCCGACAGGGCTCCGAGCAGTACTTC.

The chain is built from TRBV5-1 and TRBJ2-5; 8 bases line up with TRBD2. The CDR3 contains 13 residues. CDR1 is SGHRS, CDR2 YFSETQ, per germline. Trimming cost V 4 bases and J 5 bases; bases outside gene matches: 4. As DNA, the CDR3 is TGCGCCAGCAGCCCGGGAGGGGCCGAGACCCAGTACTTC. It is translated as CASSPGGAETQYF.

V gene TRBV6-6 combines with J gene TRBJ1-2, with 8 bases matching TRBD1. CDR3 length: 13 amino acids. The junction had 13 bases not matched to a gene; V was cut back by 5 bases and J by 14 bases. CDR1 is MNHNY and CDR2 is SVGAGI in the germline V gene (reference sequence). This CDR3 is CASSPPGQANMTF. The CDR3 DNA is TGTGCCAGCAGTCCGCCGGGACAGGCCAATATGACCTTC.

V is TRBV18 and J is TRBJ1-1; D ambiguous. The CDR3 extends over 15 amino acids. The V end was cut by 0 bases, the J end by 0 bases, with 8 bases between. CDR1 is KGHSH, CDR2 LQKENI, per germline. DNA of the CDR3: TGTGCCAGCTCACCACCGGGGAAATTGAACACTGAAGCTTTCTTT. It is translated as CASSPPGKLNTEAFF.

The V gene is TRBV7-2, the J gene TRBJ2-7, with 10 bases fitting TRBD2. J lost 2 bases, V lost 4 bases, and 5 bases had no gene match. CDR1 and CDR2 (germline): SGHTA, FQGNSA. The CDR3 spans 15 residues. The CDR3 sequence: CASSYRTSGTYEQYF. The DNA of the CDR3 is TGTGCCAGCAGCTACCGGACTAGCGGTACCTACGAGCAGTACTTC.

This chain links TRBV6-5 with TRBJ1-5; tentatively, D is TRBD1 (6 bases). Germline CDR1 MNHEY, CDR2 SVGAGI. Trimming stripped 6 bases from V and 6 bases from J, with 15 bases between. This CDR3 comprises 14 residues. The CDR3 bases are TGTGCCAGCAGCGGCAGGGGTAACATTCAGCCCCAGCATTTT. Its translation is CASSGRGNIQPQHF.

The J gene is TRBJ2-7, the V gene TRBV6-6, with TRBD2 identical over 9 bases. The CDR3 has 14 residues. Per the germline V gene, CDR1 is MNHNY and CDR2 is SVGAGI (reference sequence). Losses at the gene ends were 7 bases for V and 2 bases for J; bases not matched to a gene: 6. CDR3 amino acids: CASKTTSGAYEQYF. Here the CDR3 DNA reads TGTGCCAGCAAGACGACTAGCGGTGCCTACGAGCAGTACTTC.

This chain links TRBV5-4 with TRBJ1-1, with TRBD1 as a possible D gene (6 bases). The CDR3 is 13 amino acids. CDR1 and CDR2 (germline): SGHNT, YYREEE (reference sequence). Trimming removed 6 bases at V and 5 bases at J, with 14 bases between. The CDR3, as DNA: TGTGCCAGCAACGACAGGCCCTTGACTGAAGCTTTCTTT. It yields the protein CASNDRPLTEAFF.

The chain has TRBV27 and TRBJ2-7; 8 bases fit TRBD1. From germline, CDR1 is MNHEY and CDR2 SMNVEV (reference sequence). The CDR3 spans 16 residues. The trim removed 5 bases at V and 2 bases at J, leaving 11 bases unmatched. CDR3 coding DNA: TGTGCCAGCAGTAGGGCCGACAGGGGAAACCCCTACGAGCAGTACTTC. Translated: CASSRADRGNPYEQYF.

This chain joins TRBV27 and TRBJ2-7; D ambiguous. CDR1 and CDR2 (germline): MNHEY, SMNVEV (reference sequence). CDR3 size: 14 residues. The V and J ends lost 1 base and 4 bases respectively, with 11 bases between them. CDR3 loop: CASSLFGSAYEQYF. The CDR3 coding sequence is TGTGCCAGCAGTTTATTTGGGTCAGCGTACGAGCAGTACTTC.

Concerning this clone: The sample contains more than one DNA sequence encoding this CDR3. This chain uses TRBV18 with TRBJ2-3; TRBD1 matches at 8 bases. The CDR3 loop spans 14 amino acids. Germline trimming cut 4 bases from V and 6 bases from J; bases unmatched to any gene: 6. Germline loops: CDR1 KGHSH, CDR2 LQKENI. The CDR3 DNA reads TGTGCCAGCTCACTAGGACAGGGTACCGATACGCAGTATTTT. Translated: CASSLGQGTDTQYF.

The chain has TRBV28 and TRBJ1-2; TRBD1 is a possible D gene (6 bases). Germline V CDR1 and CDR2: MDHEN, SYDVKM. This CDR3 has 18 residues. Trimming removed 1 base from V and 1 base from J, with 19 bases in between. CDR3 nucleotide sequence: TGTGCCAGCAGTTTATACACCGACAGGATCTACGGTAACTATGGCTACACCTTC. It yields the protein CASSLYTDRIYGNYGYTF.

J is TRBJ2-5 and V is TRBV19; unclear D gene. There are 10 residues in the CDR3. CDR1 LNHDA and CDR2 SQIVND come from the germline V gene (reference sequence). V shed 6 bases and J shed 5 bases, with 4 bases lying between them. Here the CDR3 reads CASRGETQYF. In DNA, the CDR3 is TGTGCCAGTAGAGGGGAGACCCAGTACTTC.

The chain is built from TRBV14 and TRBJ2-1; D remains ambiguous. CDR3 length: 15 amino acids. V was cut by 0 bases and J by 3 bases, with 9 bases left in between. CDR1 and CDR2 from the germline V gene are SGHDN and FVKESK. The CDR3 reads CASSQDRWGYNEQFF. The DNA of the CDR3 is TGTGCCAGCAGCCAAGACCGATGGGGCTACAATGAGCAGTTCTTC.

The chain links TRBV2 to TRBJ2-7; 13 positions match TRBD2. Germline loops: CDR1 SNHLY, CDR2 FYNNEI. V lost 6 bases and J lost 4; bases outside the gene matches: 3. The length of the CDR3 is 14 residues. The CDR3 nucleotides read TGTGCCAGCAGATGGACTAGCGGGAGTTACGAGCAGTACTTC. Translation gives CASRWTSGSYEQYF.

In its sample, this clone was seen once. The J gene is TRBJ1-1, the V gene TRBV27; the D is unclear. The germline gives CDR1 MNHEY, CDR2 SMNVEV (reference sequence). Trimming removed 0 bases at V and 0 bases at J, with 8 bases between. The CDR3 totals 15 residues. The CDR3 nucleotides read TGTGCCAGCAGTTTATCTTGGAGACTGAACACTGAAGCTTTCTTT. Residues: CASSLSWRLNTEAFF.

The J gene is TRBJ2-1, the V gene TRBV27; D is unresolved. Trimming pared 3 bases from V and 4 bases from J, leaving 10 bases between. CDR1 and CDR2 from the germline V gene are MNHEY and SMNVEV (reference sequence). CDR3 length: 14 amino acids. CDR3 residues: CASSFLAAYNEQFF. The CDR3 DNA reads TGTGCCAGCAGTTTTTTGGCGGCTTACAATGAGCAGTTCTTC.